Below, 23 T cell receptor beta chains from the same sample are listed, as sequenced in a study of T cells in Graves' hyperthyroidism and ophthalmopathy. The source material, RNA transcripts, was used to amplify TCR beta CDR3 regions. Initially, a first-round RT-PCR of the TCR CDR3 employed the HTBI primer set. Each CDR3 protein gets one entry after TCRdb re-called the multiplex PCR reads with MiXCR. The sample carries 600,000 or so distinct CDR3 sequences, approximately 15% recorded once. Sequenced material: blood. All receptors come from a woman aged 18 to 35 with Graves' ophthalmopathy.

This clonotype was seen just once. The V call is TRBV3-1, the J call TRBJ2-5, with 7 bases that match TRBD2. Germline values: CDR1 LGHDT, CDR2 YNNKEL (reference sequence). The CDR3 covers 14 residues. V shed 0 bases, J shed 5 bases, and the junction held 3 bases outside the gene matches. This chain's CDR3 is CASSQEGRVETQYF. CDR3 nucleotides: TGTGCCAGCAGCCAAGAAGGGAGGGTCGAGACCCAGTACTTC.

This clonotype was counted a few times. The DNA for the CDR3 is TGTGCCAGCTCACCACCGGGCAGGGGCTATGGCTACACCTTC. Translated, it gives CASSPPGRGYGYTF. This chain connects TRBV18 to TRBJ1-2; weak D call: TRBD1 (6 bases). Germline CDR1 is KGHSH and CDR2 is LQKENI. The ends were cut back, 0 bases at V and 4 bases at J, with 9 bases in the middle. This CDR3 has 14 residues.

CDR3 in DNA: TGCGCCAGCAGCCAGCACAGGGAGGGGTATGGCTACACCTTC. Its protein product is CASSQHREGYGYTF. The chain combines TRBV5-1 with TRBJ1-2; maybe TRBD1 (6 bases). V lost 4 bases, J lost 5 bases, and 15 bases lay in between. The germline gives CDR1 SGHRS, CDR2 YFSETQ. The CDR3 runs 14 residues.

This clonotype was seen many times. The genes are TRBV28 and TRBJ2-1; 13 nucleotides align to TRBD2. The germline V gene encodes CDR1 MDHEN and CDR2 SYDVKM. The CDR3 extends over 16 amino acids. The V gene end was trimmed by 4 bases and the J gene end by 5 bases; junction bases not matched to a gene: 5. The CDR3 DNA is TGTGCCAGCAGTTCGGAGGGACTAGCGGGACACAATGAGCAGTTCTTC. Its translation is CASSSEGLAGHNEQFF.

The genes are TRBV29-1 and TRBJ2-3; 14 nucleotides agree with TRBD2. Germline values: CDR1 SQVTM, CDR2 ANQGSEA. The CDR3 has 18 amino acids. V dropped 1 base and J dropped 6; count of bases not matched to a gene: 12. This chain's CDR3 is CSVEGIRGTSGSGDTQYF. CDR3 coding DNA: TGCAGCGTTGAAGGGATCAGGGGGACTAGCGGGAGTGGGGATACGCAGTATTTT.

Concerning this clonotype itself: One junction end disagrees with the germline gene, perhaps due to a read error. This chain's CDR3 is CGSSPEIAGDVGELFF. CDR3 sequence (DNA): TGTGGCAGCAGCCCCGAGATAGCGGGAGATGTCGGGGAGCTGTTTTTT. The J gene is TRBJ2-2, the V gene TRBV9; 9 bases agree with TRBD2. The CDR3 spans 16 residues. Germline-derived CDR1 and CDR2 are SGDLS and YYNGEE.

This clonotype occurred many times. The chain joins TRBV3-1 to TRBJ2-3; D uncertain. The CDR3 totals 14 residues. Trimming removed 4 bases from V and 0 bases from J, with 8 bases in between. The germline V gene encodes CDR1 LGHDT and CDR2 YNNKEL (reference sequence). For the CDR3, the DNA is TGTGCCAGCAGCCCCGTATCAAGCACAGATACGCAGTATTTT. This encodes CASSPVSSTDTQYF.

This clonotype has ten or more counts. V usage is TRBV2 and J usage is TRBJ2-3; 9 positions match TRBD2. The V segment lost 6 bases and the J segment 4 bases; nucleotides outside the gene matches: 8. This CDR3 spans 15 amino acids. Germline V lookup: CDR1 SNHLY, CDR2 FYNNEI. CDR3 DNA: TGTGCCAGCAGGCAGCGGGAGGAAGCGGCAGATACGCAGTATTTT. This sequence encodes CASRQREEAADTQYF.

The V call is TRBV4-3, the J call TRBJ2-3; 10 bases map to TRBD1. There are 17 residues in the CDR3. Germline lookup yields CDR1 LGHNA and CDR2 YSLEER. Unmatched junction bases numbered 7, after V lost 0 bases and J lost 4 bases. This chain's CDR3 is CASSQEGGGTGADTQYF. Here the CDR3 DNA reads TGCGCCAGCAGCCAAGAAGGGGGGGGGACAGGGGCAGATACGCAGTATTTT.

The table lists this clonotype with many counts. The chain combines TRBV6-5 with TRBJ1-2; 7 bases are a match to TRBD1. J gave up 8 bases and V 2 bases, and 8 bases lay outside the gene matches. The CDR3 contains 14 residues. Germline V gene data show CDR1 as MNHEY and CDR2 as SVGAGI. CDR3 in DNA: TGTGCCAGCAGTTACCCTAACAGGGGCGAGGGCTACACCTTC. It yields the protein CASSYPNRGEGYTF.

The sample holds a few counts of this clonotype. The gene calls are TRBV15 and TRBJ1-4, with a tentative D call TRBD1 (5 bases). The CDR3 consists of 15 residues. V shed 0 bases and J shed 7 bases, with 12 bases lying between them. The germline CDR1 and CDR2 sequences are LNHNV and YYDKDF (reference sequence). CDR3 loop: CATSRDFPGSEKLFF. The CDR3 DNA reads TGTGCCACCAGCAGAGATTTCCCAGGGAGTGAAAAACTGTTTTTT.

This clonotype appeared many times. J is TRBJ1-1 and V is TRBV11-2; TRBD1 agrees at 7 bases. CDR3 length: 14 amino acids. Germline-derived CDR1 and CDR2 are SGHAT and FQNNGV. The V gene end was trimmed by 3 bases and the J gene end by 6 bases; junction bases not matched to a gene: 7. CDR3 amino acids: CASSFEGASSEAFF. The CDR3 region has the DNA TGTGCCAGCAGCTTCGAGGGGGCGTCGTCTGAAGCTTTCTTT.

This clonotype was recorded many times. This rearrangement joins TRBV20-1 to TRBJ2-1, with TRBD2 matching 14 bases. With 3 bases clipped from V and 9 bases from J, the junction kept 1 base outside the gene matches. Germline CDR1 is DFQATT and CDR2 is SNEGSKA (reference sequence). This CDR3 contains 13 residues. The CDR3 protein is CSARGLAGVEQFF. CDR3 bases: TGCAGTGCTAGGGGACTAGCGGGAGTTGAGCAGTTCTTC.

About this clonotype itself: A much larger clone differs by one base, so this may be a read error. The gene calls are TRBV7-2 and TRBJ2-3; 8 nucleotides align to TRBD1. The CDR3 is made up of 16 amino acids. Germline V CDR1 and CDR2: SGHTA, FQGNSA. In DNA, the CDR3 is TGTGCCAGCAGATTAGCCTTCAGGGGGCTGACAGATACGCAGTATTTT. Residues: CASRLAFRGLTDTQYF.

The J gene is TRBJ2-1, the V gene TRBV19, with 8 bases fitting TRBD1. Germline V gene lookup returns CDR1 LNHDA and CDR2 SQIVND (reference sequence). This CDR3 is built from 16 residues. Trimming removed 9 bases from V and 6 bases from J; junction bases left unmatched: 16. This CDR3 is CASNGIRDRRVNEQFF. The CDR3 coding sequence is TGTGCCAGCAATGGGATCCGGGACAGGAGGGTCAATGAGCAGTTCTTC.

The chain carries TRBV4-1 and TRBJ2-1, with a tentative D call TRBD2 (6 bases). Germline V gives CDR1 MGHRA, CDR2 YSYEKL. V lost 3 bases and J lost 0, with 9 bases in between. The CDR3 contains 15 residues. In DNA form, the CDR3 reads TGCGCCAGCAGCCATTTCGGGGGCTCCTACAATGAGCAGTTCTTC. Residues: CASSHFGGSYNEQFF.

This clonotype has a count of ten or more. This chain uses TRBV11-1 with TRBJ1-1, with D possibly being TRBD1 (5 bases). CDR1 SGHAT and CDR2 FQDESV come from the germline V gene (reference sequence). V lost 3 bases and J lost 3, with 14 bases in between. The CDR3 is 15 residues long. The CDR3 DNA reads TGTGCCAGCAGCTTCATCGGGACTTTGGACACTGAAGCTTTCTTT. It specifies CASSFIGTLDTEAFF. Using reference TRBV11-1 and TRBJ1-1 for the parts outside the CDR3, the full variable domain is EAEVAQSPRYKITEKSQAVAFWCDPISGHATLYWYRQILGQGPELLVQFQDESVVDDSQLPKDRFSAERLKGVDSTLKIQPAELGDSAMYLCASSFIGTLDTEAFFGQGTRLTVV.

The gene calls are TRBV3-1 and TRBJ1-2; 7 bases line up with TRBD1. With V trimmed by 0 bases and J by 4 bases, 11 bases remained unmatched. The CDR3 is 17 residues long. Germline V CDR1 and CDR2: LGHDT, YNNKEL (reference sequence). The CDR3 loop is CASSQEGKGALFYGYTF. The CDR3 DNA sequence: TGTGCCAGCAGCCAAGAAGGCAAGGGGGCGCTTTTCTATGGCTACACCTTC.

The sample holds many counts of this clonotype. The chain carries TRBV28 and TRBJ1-1; 8 nucleotides line up with TRBD1. CDR3 length: 17 amino acids. Germline loops: CDR1 MDHEN, CDR2 SYDVKM. V was pared by 5 bases and J by 2 bases, with 13 bases of the junction left unmatched. The CDR3 region is CASSDRRQGRRNTEAFF. The CDR3 nucleotides are TGTGCCAGCAGTGACCGTAGACAGGGGAGGAGAAACACTGAAGCTTTCTTT.

J is TRBJ2-3 and V is TRBV7-2, with TRBD2 identical over 14 bases. CDR1 and CDR2 (germline): SGHTA, FQGNSA. V gave up 2 bases and J gave up 2 bases; unmatched junction bases: 12. The CDR3 sequence is 20 residues long. In DNA form, the CDR3 reads TGTGCCAGCAGCTTAAAGACTAGCGGGAGGGAGGGGAACTTCACAGATACGCAGTATTTT. As protein: CASSLKTSGREGNFTDTQYF.

This clonotype was observed a handful of times. The chain is built from TRBV9 and TRBJ1-1; D may be TRBD1 (6 bases). The germline gives CDR1 SGDLS, CDR2 YYNGEE. V was clipped by 3 bases and J by 0 bases, with 12 bases between them. This CDR3 is built from 15 residues. The CDR3 bases are TGTGCCAGCAGCGACCAAAGGGGGGTGAACACTGAAGCTTTCTTT. Encoded protein: CASSDQRGVNTEAFF. The entire variable domain, with the rest obtained from reference TRBV9 and TRBJ1-1, is as follows: DSGVTQTPKHLITATGQRVTLRCSPRSGDLSVYWYQQSLDQGLQFLIQYYNGEERAKGNILERFSAQQFPDLHSELNLSSLELGDSALYFCASSDQRGVNTEAFFGQGTRLTVV.

This clonotype was counted ten times or more. This rearrangement joins TRBV24-1 to TRBJ2-1, with D tentatively TRBD1 (6 bases). The CDR3 covers 15 residues. Germline V gives CDR1 KGHDR, CDR2 SFDVKD. Trimming pared 5 bases from V and 3 bases from J, leaving 13 bases between. CDR3 nucleotides: TGTGCCACCAGTGCCACGGACAGCCACTACAATGAGCAGTTCTTC. This codes for CATSATDSHYNEQFF.

The sample holds many counts of this clonotype. This sequence joins TRBV19 and TRBJ1-1; maybe TRBD1 (5 bases). The CDR3 contains 12 residues. Germline CDR1 and CDR2: LNHDA and SQIVND (reference sequence). V was pared by 5 bases and J by 5 bases, with 9 bases between. The chain's CDR3 is CASSETGTEAFF. In nucleotides, the CDR3 is TGTGCCAGTAGTGAAACAGGAACTGAAGCTTTCTTT.